Listed here is a single T cell receptor (beta chain). Its specificity is not known. The trim removed 3 bases at V and 9 bases at J, leaving 3 bases unmatched. CDR3 length equals 11 residues. Germline-derived CDR1 and CDR2 are DFQATT and SNEGSKA (reference sequence). Using immunoSEQ multiplex PCR, the repertoire was profiled, and TCRdb retains in-frame clones only, with some absent. This repertoire shows 80,000 to 130,000 clones, about nine tenths found once; its top ten account for more than 0.25%. This sample was taken from a study of OX40 agonist ivuxolimab in advanced cancers. As for the study in general: Dose-escalation patients' cancers were hepatocellular carcinoma, melanoma, renal cell or head and neck cancer.

General study findings and limits: Clonal expansion by week 6 occurred in CD4+ and CD8+ blood T cells (at 0.1 to 3.0 mg/kg).

The receptor comes from an adult with an advanced solid tumor such as melanoma, head and neck, liver or kidney cancer. The rearrangement links TRBV20-1 to TRBJ1-2; 8 bases are a match to TRBD1. The sequenced sample was CD4+ or CD8+ T cells sorted from blood, obtained in a trial of the OX40 agonist ivuxolimab. This chain's CDR3 is CSASRQGRYTF. DNA of the CDR3: TGCAGTGCTAGCAGACAGGGGCGCTACACCTTC.